Below, 27 T cell receptor beta chains from the same sample are listed, as sequenced in a study of blood T cells in healthy people across ages. Then a second PCR, running about 6 to 12 cycles, was carried out with a sample-barcoded 5' primer and a J-beta primer mix. TCRdb re-called the 5' RACE reads through MiXCR, storing one row per CDR3 protein. The sample contains hundreds of thousands of distinct CDR3 sequences, around 45% of which appear only once. Specimen: blood. These TCRs come from a man aged 80 or over in good health.

The sample holds a few counts of this clonotype. The chain uses TRBV7-9 and TRBJ2-1; 9 bases are a match to TRBD2. The CDR3 runs 16 residues. From germline, CDR1 is SEHNR and CDR2 FQNEAQ (reference sequence). The V gene end was trimmed by 2 bases and the J gene end by 4 bases; junction bases not matched to a gene: 6. The CDR3 DNA is TGTGCCAGCAGCTTAAGTGCTAGCGGGAATTACAATGAGCAGTTCTTC. It yields the protein CASSLSASGNYNEQFF.

This clonotype was seen a handful of times. The genes are TRBV2 and TRBJ2-1; possibly TRBD1 for D (5 bases). CDR1 is SNHLY, CDR2 FYNNEI, per germline. The CDR3 extends over 16 amino acids. V was clipped by 6 bases and J by 3 bases, with 18 bases between them. The chain's CDR3 is CASRTPAEQDYNEQFF. The CDR3 DNA follows: TGTGCCAGCAGGACCCCGGCAGAACAGGACTACAATGAGCAGTTCTTC.

The sample holds a few counts of this clonotype. The rearrangement links TRBV29-1 to TRBJ2-5, with 7 positions matching TRBD1. The germline gives CDR1 SQVTM, CDR2 ANQGSEA. V lost 7 bases and J lost 4; bases outside the gene matches: 9. This CDR3 has 13 residues. The CDR3 nucleotides read TGCAGCGGGGGGACAGCTCCTGGAGAGACCCAGTACTTC. Translating it yields CSGGTAPGETQYF. Combining the CDR3 with reference TRBV29-1 and TRBJ2-5 gives the whole variable domain SAVISQKPSRDICQRGTSLTIQCQVDSQVTMMFWYRQQPGQSLTLIATANQGSEATYESGFVIDKFPISRPNLTFSTLTVSNMSPEDSSIYLCSGGTAPGETQYFGPGTRLLVL.

The chain uses TRBV12-3 or TRBV12-4 and TRBJ2-1, with TRBD2 matching over 9 bases. The last part of the DNA fits TRBJ2-7 better; the J call may be wrong. The CDR3 sequence is 15 residues long. The CDR3 DNA sequence: TGTGCCAGCAGACCCGGGACTAGCTATTACAATGAGCAGTACTTC. Translation: CASRPGTSYYNEQYF.

The V and J genes are TRBV12-3 or TRBV12-4 and TRBJ2-7; tentatively, D is TRBD1 (6 bases). The V and J ends lost 9 bases and 9 bases respectively, with 18 bases between them. This CDR3 has 12 residues. The CDR3 protein is CASGSWGQVQYF. The CDR3 DNA reads TGTGCCAGTGGCAGTTGGGGGCAAGTGCAGTACTTC.

Only one count was recorded for this clonotype. The genes are TRBV12-3 or TRBV12-4 and TRBJ1-6, with D unresolved. Trimming left V 8 bases short and J 7 bases short, with 15 bases between. The CDR3 spans 14 residues. As DNA, the CDR3 is TGTGCCAGCCTCAGAAGGACGGGAAATTCACCCCTCCACTTT. Translation: CASLRRTGNSPLHF.

The sample holds a few counts of this clonotype. The V gene is TRBV6-2 or TRBV6-3, the J gene TRBJ1-5; D not resolved. V gave up 5 bases and J gave up 4 bases, with 6 bases separating them. The germline V gene has CDR1 MNHEY and CDR2 SVGEGT. This CDR3 spans 12 amino acids. CDR3 in amino acids: CASSRLNQPQHF. In DNA form, the CDR3 reads TGTGCCAGCAGTCGCCTAAATCAGCCCCAGCATTTT.

This clonotype was counted between two and nine times. The V call is TRBV28, the J call TRBJ1-2; TRBD1 is a possible D gene (5 bases). Germline CDR1 MDHEN, CDR2 SYDVKM. The V gene lost 7 bases and the J gene lost 0 bases, with 6 bases spanning the gap. The CDR3 has 12 residues. The CDR3 region is CASMTANYGYTF. CDR3 DNA: TGTGCCAGCATGACAGCTAACTATGGCTACACCTTC.

For this clonotype: This may stem from a read error, because a much larger clone lies one nucleotide away. The chain uses TRBV7-2 and TRBJ2-1, with D possibly TRBD1 on 6 matching bases. There are 15 residues in the CDR3. CDR1 is SGHTA, CDR2 FQGNSA, per germline. This chain's CDR3 is CASSERGGTNNGQFF. The CDR3 region has the DNA TGTGCCAGCAGCGAAAGAGGGGGAACTAACAATGGGCAGTTCTTC.

The chain recombines TRBV4-3 with TRBJ2-5; 14 nucleotides agree with TRBD2. CDR1 is LGHNA, CDR2 YSLEER, per germline. V lost 4 bases, J lost 11 bases, and 6 bases stayed unmatched. This CDR3 has 14 residues. The CDR3 DNA sequence: TGCGCCAGCAGCCCGACTAGCGGGAGGGAAGAGCAGTACTTC. Encoded protein: CASSPTSGREEQYF.

In DNA form, the CDR3 reads TGCAGCGGTGACGCCGGGGCAGGCGATTACAATGAGCAGTACTTC. Translation gives CSGDAGAGDYNEQYF. The chain has TRBV29-1 and TRBJ2-1, with D tentatively TRBD1 or TRBD2 (5 bases each). The DNA end is a closer match to TRBJ2-7, so the J assignment may be wrong. The CDR3 length is 15 residues. Germline loops: CDR1 SQVTM, CDR2 ANQGSEA.

This clonotype appeared once. This chain uses TRBV25-1 with TRBJ2-7, with TRBD2 identical over 7 bases. Trimming at V came to 5 bases and at J to 5 bases, leaving 9 bases not matched to a gene. Germline values: CDR1 MGHDK, CDR2 SYGVNS. This CDR3 has 14 residues. CDR3 nucleotide sequence: TGTGCCAGCAGTCTCGGGACTAACAAGAACGAGCAGTACTTC. This codes for CASSLGTNKNEQYF.

The J gene is TRBJ2-5, the V gene TRBV27; D perhaps matches TRBD2 (7 bases). From germline, CDR1 is MNHEY and CDR2 SMNVEV (reference sequence). The CDR3 is 15 amino acids. V was cut by 5 bases and J by 1 base, with 14 bases left in between. The DNA of the CDR3 is TGTGCCAGCAGTCCAGGAGGGGGGGTCCAAGAGACCCAGTACTTC. It is translated as CASSPGGGVQETQYF.

In this sample, this clonotype turned up a few times. The J gene is TRBJ2-7, the V gene TRBV7-2; 12 nucleotides align to TRBD2. The V segment lost 5 bases and the J segment 5 bases; nucleotides outside the gene matches: 10. Germline V gives CDR1 SGHTA, CDR2 FQGNSA. The CDR3 sequence is 16 residues long. The CDR3 spells CASSLTSGSIMDEQYF. The CDR3 coding sequence is TGTGCCAGCAGCCTGACTAGCGGGAGTATTATGGACGAGCAGTACTTC.

In its sample, this clonotype was seen a few times. The J gene is TRBJ2-1, the V gene TRBV4-2, with D possibly being TRBD2 (5 bases). CDR1 is LGHNA, CDR2 YNFKEQ, per germline. The V gene lost 4 bases and the J gene lost 5 bases, with 18 bases spanning the gap. The CDR3 length is 16 residues. The CDR3 region has the DNA TGTGCCAGCAGCCCGGTAAAATCGGGGTTGGACAATGAGCAGTTCTTC. The encoded protein is CASSPVKSGLDNEQFF.

The chain joins TRBV7-9 to TRBJ1-2; D unclear. Trimming removed 4 bases from V and 4 bases from J, with 13 bases in between. The CDR3 is 14 residues long. Per germline, CDR1 SEHNR and CDR2 FQNEAQ (reference sequence). CDR3 loop: CASSSGVWPYGYTF. The CDR3 DNA reads TGTGCCAGCAGCTCAGGCGTTTGGCCCTATGGCTACACCTTC.

A note on this clonotype: This clone may be a read error of a much larger clone one base away. CDR3 sequence (DNA): TGTGCCAGCAGAAGCGGGATAGGGTACAATGAGCAGTACTTC. Its translation: CASRSGIGYNEQYF. The chain links TRBV7-2 to TRBJ2-5; 7 nucleotides agree with TRBD2. V gave up 6 bases and J gave up 11 bases; unmatched junction bases: 15. The CDR3 runs 14 residues. In germline, CDR1 is SGHTA, CDR2 FQGNSA.

This clonotype was counted between two and nine times. The genes are TRBV7-2 and TRBJ2-5, with D unresolved. Trimming took off 5 bases at V and 3 bases at J, with 13 bases between the two ends. The CDR3 has 14 residues. CDR1 SGHTA and CDR2 FQGNSA come from the germline V gene. CDR3 residues: CASSVRRQEETQYF. Written as DNA, the CDR3 is TGTGCCAGCAGCGTCAGGCGGCAGGAAGAGACCCAGTACTTC.

This chain links TRBV27 with TRBJ2-1, with D possibly TRBD2 on 6 matching bases. Trimming stripped 5 bases from V and 4 bases from J, with 18 bases between. Germline CDR1 MNHEY, CDR2 SMNVEV (reference sequence). There are 16 residues in the CDR3. For the CDR3, the DNA is TGTGCCAGCAGTCGATTTTCGAGCGGGCTTTACAATGAGCAGTTCTTC. It encodes CASSRFSSGLYNEQFF.

This clonotype was counted between two and nine times. The chain joins TRBV7-2 to TRBJ2-1, with TRBD2 identical over 8 bases. The length of the CDR3 is 16 residues. With V trimmed by 5 bases and J by 8 bases, 14 bases remained unmatched. Germline V gene data show CDR1 as SGHTA and CDR2 as FQGNSA. CDR3 nucleotide sequence: TGTGCCAGCAGCCGAAAAGCCAGCGGGAGTACCGATGAGCAGTTCTTC. Protein sequence: CASSRKASGSTDEQFF.

This clonotype turned up a few times. The chain links TRBV3-1 to TRBJ2-5; 12 bases agree with TRBD2. The V gene end was trimmed by 6 bases and the J gene end by 5 bases; junction bases not matched to a gene: 7. In germline, CDR1 is LGHDT, CDR2 YNNKEL (reference sequence). CDR3 length: 15 amino acids. Here the CDR3 reads CASRPSGRAEETQYF. Here the CDR3 DNA reads TGTGCCAGCAGACCTAGCGGGAGGGCCGAGGAGACCCAGTACTTC.

In this sample, this clonotype turned up many times. The V call is TRBV12-3 or TRBV12-4, the J call TRBJ2-1; D is possibly TRBD1 or TRBD2 (6 bases each). Trimming left V 3 bases short and J 7 bases short, with 16 bases between. The CDR3 is 15 amino acids. The CDR3 loop is CASSFPGAWDNEQFF. CDR3 DNA sequence: TGTGCCAGCAGTTTCCCGGGGGCCTGGGATAATGAGCAGTTCTTC.

The chain links TRBV29-1 to TRBJ2-3; perhaps TRBD1 as D (6 bases). V lost 7 bases and J lost 0, with 11 bases in between. The CDR3 runs 13 residues. Germline-derived CDR1 and CDR2 are SQVTM and ANQGSEA. In DNA form, the CDR3 reads TGCAGCGCTGGACAGACTAGCACAGATACGCAGTATTTT. Translating gives CSAGQTSTDTQYF.

This clonotype is a singleton in its sample. The chain recombines TRBV7-9 with TRBJ1-2; D uncertain. CDR3 length: 16 amino acids. V shed 4 bases and J shed 2 bases, with 17 bases lying between them. Germline CDR1 SEHNR, CDR2 FQNEAQ (reference sequence). The CDR3 sequence: CASSSAPDEGNYGYTF. Here the CDR3 DNA reads TGTGCCAGCAGCTCCGCCCCCGACGAAGGAAACTATGGCTACACCTTC.

This chain joins TRBV5-1 and TRBJ2-1; perhaps TRBD2 as D (5 bases). V shed 4 bases and J shed 10 bases, with 15 bases lying between them. This CDR3 is built from 13 residues. From germline, CDR1 is SGHRS and CDR2 YFSETQ. As DNA, the CDR3 is TGCGCCAGCAGCGGAGGACTCACCCTCGAGCAGTTCTTC. Protein sequence: CASSGGLTLEQFF.

This chain connects TRBV6-5 to TRBJ1-2; D unclear. The CDR3 sequence is 13 residues long. Looked up from germline, CDR1 is MNHEY and CDR2 is SVGAGI. V was clipped by 1 base and J by 0 bases, with 3 bases between them. DNA for the CDR3: TGTGCCAGCAGTTACTGGGCTAACTATGGCTACACCTTC. This encodes CASSYWANYGYTF.

The chain combines TRBV20-1 with TRBJ1-1, with TRBD1 matching over 7 bases. The CDR3 loop spans 13 amino acids. Germline values: CDR1 DFQATT, CDR2 SNEGSKA (reference sequence). The V and J ends lost 4 bases and 8 bases, in that order; junction bases with no gene match: 10. The CDR3 is CSAKGQVVMEAFF. DNA for the CDR3: TGCAGTGCTAAAGGACAGGTAGTGATGGAAGCTTTCTTT.